The 5 T cell receptor beta chains listed next were all sequenced from one sample in a study of cytomegalovirus exposure and HLA in healthy donors. The PCR ran on 60 Vbeta and 13 Jbeta primers. Using immunoSEQ multiplex PCR, the repertoire was profiled, and TCRdb retains in-frame clones only, with some absent. The repertoire holds over 90,000 clones, with 64% as singletons. Source material: PBMCs. These receptors were collected from a man aged 60-69 years in good health and CMV-seronegative.

This chain links TRBV19 with TRBJ2-7; possible D gene TRBD2, 6 bases. CDR3 length equals 13 residues. Trimming took off 6 bases at V and 3 bases at J, with 12 bases between the two ends. Germline V gene lookup returns CDR1 LNHDA and CDR2 SQIVND (reference sequence). CDR3 in DNA: TGTGCCAGTAGCGGAGGGGCCCTCTACGAGCAGTACTTC. Translating gives CASSGGALYEQYF.

V and J are TRBV5-1 and TRBJ1-2; D gene ambiguous. Germline CDR1 is SGHRS and CDR2 is YFSETQ. This CDR3 is 17 amino acids long. Between the trimmed V and J ends, which lost 0 bases and 3 bases, there was a span of 18 bases. DNA of the CDR3: TGCGCCAGCAGCTTGGCCTCGTACGAGGGTTGGGACTATGGCTACACCTTC. This translates into CASSLASYEGWDYGYTF.

The rearrangement uses TRBV6-5 and TRBJ1-1, with TRBD1 matching 9 bases. J was trimmed by 6 bases and V by 10 bases; bases with no gene match: 12. Germline V gene lookup returns CDR1 MNHEY and CDR2 SVGAGI. This CDR3 region has 14 residues. CDR3 DNA sequence: TGTGCCACCAGGGGGGGGACAGGGTCTTCTGAAGCTTTCTTT. Protein sequence: CATRGGTGSSEAFF.

This sequence joins TRBV9 and TRBJ2-1; no clear D gene. V lost 3 bases, J lost 0 bases, and 10 bases lay in between. CDR1 and CDR2 from the germline V gene are SGDLS and YYNGEE. This CDR3 spans 15 amino acids. CDR3 protein: CASSASTLSYNEQFF. CDR3 sequence (DNA): TGTGCCAGCAGCGCCTCAACTCTCTCCTACAATGAGCAGTTCTTC.

The rearrangement uses TRBV5-1 and TRBJ2-2; 7 bases align to TRBD1. CDR1 is SGHRS and CDR2 is YFSETQ in the germline V gene. The CDR3 spans 14 residues. V was clipped by 7 bases and J by 4 bases; unmatched bases: 7. CDR3 residues: CASFGQAGTGELFF. The CDR3 DNA reads as TGCGCCAGCTTCGGACAGGCGGGCACCGGGGAGCTGTTTTTT.